Shown below are 6 T cell receptor beta chains from a single sample sequenced in a study of Ad26.COV2.S vaccination and SARS-CoV-2 variants. Clones were read by immunoSEQ multiplex PCR, and TCRdb kept only the in-frame ones, dropping some. The sample records about 350,000 clones, about nine tenths being singletons. Treatment indicated: around 19 received Ad26.COV2.S at low or high dose, single or two shots; roughly 5 received placebo; per-sample allocation not given. All samples were drawn on day 63, counting from the first vaccine or placebo injection. Specimen: peripheral blood, collected in a trial of Ad26.COV2.S vaccine versus placebo. These receptors originate from a person aged 18-65 years who received the Ad26.COV2.S COVID-19 vaccine or a placebo.

The chain has TRBV30 and TRBJ2-2; 9 nucleotides line up with TRBD2. This CDR3 is 19 amino acids long. Germline values: CDR1 GTSNPN, CDR2 SVGIG (reference sequence). V lost 3 bases, J lost 4 bases, and 18 bases stayed unmatched. The CDR3 sequence is CAWRSGSSGVLGGTGELFF. CDR3 nucleotide sequence: TGTGCCTGGAGATCAGGGTCTAGCGGGGTGCTGGGGGGCACCGGGGAGCTGTTTTTT. Supplemented by reference TRBV30 and TRBJ2-2, the full variable domain reads SQTIHQWPATLVQPVGSPLSLECTVEGTSNPNLYWYRQAAGRGLQLLFYSVGIGQISSEVPQNLSASRPQDRQFILSSKKLLLSDSGFYLCAWRSGSSGVLGGTGELFFGEGSRLTVL.

The chain combines TRBV21-1 with TRBJ1-1; TRBD1, the table's D call, was not compared with the DNA. TRBV21-1 has pseudogene status. This CDR3 region has 13 residues. The CDR3 protein is CASTQGPRTEAFF. For the CDR3, the DNA is TGTGCCAGCACCCAGGGGCCCAGAACTGAAGCTTTCTTT.

The V and J genes are TRBV27 and TRBJ1-1, with a possible D match to TRBD1 (6 bases). The CDR3 has 16 residues. Deletions cut 6 bases from V and 0 bases from J, with 17 bases between. The germline CDR1 and CDR2 sequences are MNHEY and SMNVEV (reference sequence). In nucleotides, the CDR3 is TGTGCCAGCAGCCCCGGGGGCAGGGGTCTGAACACTGAAGCTTTCTTT. Translated: CASSPGGRGLNTEAFF.

On this clone itself: Other DNA sequences from this sample encode an identical CDR3 as well. This chain uses TRBV6-1 with TRBJ1-2; no reliable D call. The CDR3 is 11 residues long. Germline CDR1 and CDR2: MNHNS and SASEGT. Trimming took 0 bases from V and 8 from J, leaving 4 bases between them. The chain's CDR3 is CASSEATGYTF. CDR3 sequence (DNA): TGTGCCAGCAGTGAAGCGACAGGCTACACCTTC.

V gene TRBV7-2 combines with J gene TRBJ1-1; perhaps TRBD1 as D (5 bases). Germline V gives CDR1 SGHTA, CDR2 FQGNSA. Trimming took 2 bases from V and 9 from J, leaving 16 bases between them. The CDR3 has 14 residues. The DNA of the CDR3 is TGTGCCAGCAGCTTAAAGGTGGGGCAGGGACAAGCTTTCTTT. It specifies CASSLKVGQGQAFF.

This chain connects TRBV6-4 to TRBJ1-1, with TRBD1 matching 7 bases. The V gene end was trimmed by 6 bases and the J gene end by 1 base; junction bases not matched to a gene: 2. Looked up from germline, CDR1 is MRHNA and CDR2 is SNTAGT. The CDR3 has 13 residues. The CDR3 sequence: CASSRDRNTEAFF. The DNA for the CDR3 is TGTGCCAGCAGCCGGGACAGGAACACTGAAGCTTTCTTT.